Listed here are 13 T cell receptor beta chains from one sample, sequenced in a study of blood T cell repertoires in COVID-19. Using immunoSEQ multiplex PCR, the repertoire was profiled, and TCRdb retains in-frame clones only, with some absent. The sample gives some 180,000 clones, less than 85% of which show up once; approximately 13% is in the top ten. Material: peripheral blood. Receptors were obtained from a man aged 45 to 65 who had recovered from COVID-19.

The chain employs TRBV19 and TRBJ2-2; tentatively, D is TRBD2 (6 bases). The CDR3 length is 18 residues. V lost 5 bases and J lost 1, with 20 bases in between. Germline loops: CDR1 LNHDA, CDR2 SQIVND (reference sequence). CDR3 DNA sequence: TGTGCCAGTAGTTCCGGCGGGAATTGGGACTTGAACACCGGGGAGCTGTTTTTT. Encoded protein: CASSSGGNWDLNTGELFF.

The chain couples TRBV19 to TRBJ2-3; 8 bases map to TRBD1. Germline lookup yields CDR1 LNHDA and CDR2 SQIVND (reference sequence). This CDR3 spans 16 amino acids. J gave up 2 bases and V 4 bases, and 8 bases lay outside the gene matches. The CDR3 protein is CASSTGTGLHTDTQYF. DNA for the CDR3: TGTGCCAGTAGTACAGGGACAGGCCTACACACAGATACGCAGTATTTT.

This clone was seen at least ten times. The chain joins TRBV28 to TRBJ1-2; D is uncertain. V dropped 11 bases and J dropped 6 bases, with 10 bases sitting between them. The CDR3 runs to 10 residues. Germline V gives CDR1 MDHEN, CDR2 SYDVKM. DNA of the CDR3: TGTGCCGTAGGAGAACATGGCTACACCTTC. The encoded protein is CAVGEHGYTF.

The chain links TRBV5-4 to TRBJ2-3, with 16 bases fitting TRBD2. There are 19 residues in the CDR3. Per the germline V gene, CDR1 is SGHNT and CDR2 is YYREEE (reference sequence). J lost 3 bases, V lost 0 bases, and 7 bases had no gene match. DNA for the CDR3: TGTGCCAGCAGCTTGGGAAGAGGGACTAGCGGGAGGGGAACAGATACGCAGTATTTT. Residues: CASSLGRGTSGRGTDTQYF.

The chain combines TRBV4-2 with TRBJ2-2; 7 nucleotides agree with TRBD1. The CDR3 loop spans 16 amino acids. CDR1 and CDR2 (germline): LGHNA, YNFKEQ. Trimming removed 4 bases from V and 4 bases from J; junction bases left unmatched: 9. The CDR3 nucleotides read TGTGCCAGCAGCCCCCGGACGAACAGGGGCACCGGGGAGCTGTTTTTT. Its protein is CASSPRTNRGTGELFF.

This clone has more than one count but fewer than ten. The chain carries TRBV10-3 and TRBJ1-6; 10 bases match TRBD1. Trimming at V came to 6 bases and at J to 4 bases, leaving 3 bases not matched to a gene. There are 15 residues in the CDR3. The germline CDR1 and CDR2 sequences are ENHRY and SYGVKD. CDR3 loop: CAIRTGGGYNSPLHF. CDR3 nucleotide sequence: TGTGCCATCAGGACAGGGGGCGGTTATAATTCACCCCTCCACTTT.

The chain is built from TRBV4-1 and TRBJ1-2; 8 bases line up with TRBD1. Germline V CDR1 and CDR2: MGHRA, YSYEKL. The CDR3 sequence is 14 residues long. With V trimmed by 1 base and J by 5 bases, 3 bases remained unmatched. The CDR3 protein is CASSQGTGYYGYTF. CDR3 bases: TGCGCCAGCAGCCAAGGGACAGGGTATTATGGCTACACCTTC.

This rearrangement joins TRBV5-4 to TRBJ1-5, with D possibly TRBD1 on 5 matching bases. The CDR3 loop spans 15 amino acids. The germline V gene has CDR1 SGHNT and CDR2 YYREEE (reference sequence). Trimming removed 2 bases from V and 4 bases from J, with 13 bases in between. The CDR3 reads CASSFGGGINQPQHF. CDR3 bases: TGTGCCAGCAGCTTTGGGGGAGGAATAAATCAGCCCCAGCATTTT.

The genes are TRBV10-1 and TRBJ2-3, with a weak D call TRBD1 (5 bases). Trimming pared 5 bases from V and 1 base from J, leaving 16 bases between. The CDR3 consists of 16 residues. The germline V gene has CDR1 WNHNN and CDR2 SYGVQD (reference sequence). This chain's CDR3 is CASSQSLRQRTDTQYF. The CDR3 region has the DNA TGCGCCAGCAGTCAAAGCCTCCGACAGCGCACAGATACGCAGTATTTT.

This clone was seen a single time. The chain recombines TRBV19 with TRBJ1-2; D is perhaps TRBD1 (5 bases). This CDR3 is 16 amino acids long. V dropped 7 bases and J dropped 4 bases, with 22 bases sitting between them. Germline values: CDR1 LNHDA, CDR2 SQIVND (reference sequence). In DNA form, the CDR3 reads TGTGCCAGTACCTCTGAAGGACGGCCGGGGGGCTATGGCTACACCTTC. Amino acid sequence: CASTSEGRPGGYGYTF. Full variable domain (missing parts from reference TRBV19 and TRBJ1-2): DGGITQSPKYLFRKEGQNVTLSCEQNLNHDAMYWYRQDPGQGLRLIYYSQIVNDFQKGDIAEGYSVSREKKESFPLTVTSAQKNPTAFYLCASTSEGRPGGYGYTFGSGTRLTVV.

This chain joins TRBV28 and TRBJ1-2; the D is unclear. The ends were cut back, 4 bases at V and 5 bases at J, with 20 bases in the middle. The CDR3 is 16 residues long. Germline loops: CDR1 MDHEN, CDR2 SYDVKM. In nucleotides, the CDR3 is TGTGCCAGCAGTTCCACCTGGCTCGGGGATTCTTATGGCTACACCTTC. Its translation is CASSSTWLGDSYGYTF.

The CDR3 DNA sequence: TGCGCCAGCAGCTTTGCAGGGGATGGGAACACTGAAGCTTTCTTT. Translation: CASSFAGDGNTEAFF. The J gene is TRBJ1-1, the V gene TRBV5-1; a weak D match, TRBD1 (6 bases). V lost 2 bases, J lost 1 base, and 12 bases lay in between. CDR3 length: 15 amino acids. Germline V lookup: CDR1 SGHRS, CDR2 YFSETQ.

This chain's CDR3 is CASSRPRGSGRPTYEQYF. CDR3 nucleotides: TGTGCCAGCTCCCGGCCCAGGGGTAGCGGGAGACCAACCTACGAGCAGTACTTC. V is TRBV18 and J is TRBJ2-7; 9 bases match TRBD2. The CDR3 has 18 amino acids. From germline, CDR1 is KGHSH and CDR2 LQKENI. Unmatched junction bases numbered 17, after V lost 6 bases and J lost 2 bases.